This entry describes one TCR beta chain. This CDR3 region has 14 residues. The germline V and J ends were trimmed by 2 bases and 6 bases, with 13 bases remaining between them. Looked up from germline, CDR1 is MDHEN and CDR2 is SYDVKM. Libraries were prepared by immunoSEQ multiplex PCR; TCRdb keeps only in-frame clonotypes and omits some of them. The sample holds 90,000 to 150,000 clones; more than 70% are singletons and the top ten take 1.5% to 2%. The record originates from a study of cytomegalovirus exposure and HLA in healthy donors. This chain joins TRBV28 and TRBJ1-1; tentative D call: TRBD1 (5 bases). The receptor comes from a man younger than 30 in good health and CMV-seronegative. The sequenced material came from PBMCs. In DNA form, the CDR3 reads TGTGCCAGCAGTTTAAGTGCAGGGTATGCTGAAGCTTTCTTT. This gives the protein CASSLSAGYAEAFF.